A single T cell receptor (beta chain) is shown here with its context. Its target antigen remains unknown. Nothing much larger sits one base from this clone, and base qualities are not available. There are 15 amino acids in the CDR3, from cysteine to phenylalanine inclusive. Only CDR3 DNA is held: 45 bases, read in frame from base 1. The immunoSEQ platform was used to sequence the TCRbeta chain. Per the source publication's procedure: Pooled Treg repertoires yielded roughly 5.3x10^4 distinct TCRbeta sequences from patients and 90,000 to 100,000 from healthy donors. Treg TCRbeta sequences found in two or more individuals were defined as public, and these public Treg TCRbeta sequences were then searched for in Tconv repertoires. To test for differences between groups, Mann-Whitney U tests with Bonferroni-Dunn correction were run in GraphPad Prism 7.03. Drawn from immuneACCESS, this table holds only the in-frame rearrangements with V and J called that TCRdb kept. Clones are partly lost; checked studies trace under half to an unresolved V gene and leave the rest unexplained. The V and J calls and clone size were taken over from that table, and D and trimming were inferred from the DNA. The sample includes roughly 24,000 clones, with about 90% observed a single time. The top ten hold about 1% of the sample.

This specimen belongs to a study of B cell selection in AIRE deficiency (dated by TCRdb to between 2018 and 2021). A note on the overall study: TCRbeta repertoires of sorted blood CD4+ conventional T cells and regulatory T cells were compared between AIRE-deficient patients and healthy controls. The TCR-sequenced cohort comprised roughly five AIRE-deficient APECED patients and roughly five healthy control donors.

For sorting, regulatory T cells were defined as CD4+CD25hiCD127low/negative cells. The healthy donors who provided the control samples were not related to the patients. A FACSAria flow cytometer was used to sort the Tconv and Treg cells intended for TCRbeta sequencing. Sorted cells were collected in 5-ml round-bottom polystyrene tubes, and dry cell pellets were stored frozen at -80 degrees C prior to sequencing. What the research found in general, with its limitations: Among around 3,800 shared Treg TCRbeta sequences, around 32% were shared exclusively among healthy donors and roughly 10% exclusively among patients, which suggests that Treg selection is less efficient in the absence of AIRE. Only TCRbeta chains were sequenced, and about a third of the Treg sequences shared among healthy donors were also detected in healthy Tconv cells, possibly owing to differing TCRalpha chains. About 31% of the Treg TCRbeta sequences shared among healthy donors turned up in patient Tconv cells, suggesting that Treg-biased clones are diverted into the Tconv compartment. Shared Treg sequences had shorter CDR3s, which reflects a bias toward rearrangements containing few non-templated nucleotide insertions. In terms of TCRBV gene usage, CDR3 length and TCR diversity, Tconv and Treg cells from AIRE-deficient patients looked similar to Tconv and Treg cells from healthy donors.

The sequencing sample was made of CD4+CD25+ Tregs sorted from PBMCs. The TCR was taken from a human donor in good health. Here the chain combines TRBV21-1 and TRBJ1-6. TRBV21-1 is a pseudogene locus. CDR3 sequence: CASSKDRDRNSPLHF. In nucleotides, the sequence is TGTGCCAGCAGCAAAGATCGGGACCGAAATTCACCCCTCCACTTT.